This T cell receptor (beta chain) comes out of a study of monozygotic twins with inflammatory bowel disease. Broader study findings: Among T cells, the various subtypes were not distinguishable. IBD patients, compared with healthy twins, shared fewer clonotypes with others (especially with disease activity).

With respect to this clonotype: Antigen unknown.

From around 4,000 ng of total RNA, each TCR library was prepared. Researchers generated cDNA in eight separate reactions per sample. For each CDR3 protein, TCRdb gives one entry from its re-call of the 5' RACE reads, without DNA. The sample data list around 380,000 distinct CDR3 sequences. Sample: blood. This receptor was taken from a human donor with ulcerative colitis or Crohn's disease, or a healthy co-twin of an affected twin (not recorded which).

CDR3 residues: CASSLDGPLSSYNSPLHF. The chain recombines TRBV27 with TRBJ1-6. The CDR3 extends over 18 amino acids. From germline, CDR1 is MNHEY and CDR2 SMNVEV (reference sequence).